The clone carrying this T cell receptor (beta chain) was seen only a few times. Antigen: not known. A single record per CDR3 protein comes from TCRdb applying MiXCR to the reads. The table includes roughly 310,000 distinct CDR3 sequences, about a sixth detected once. The sample comes from a study of T cell repertoires in cytomegalovirus infection. Study details: The public TCR beta signatures pointed to both CMV infection and matching HLA type.

The study's findings and limits: Totalled public TCR beta family frequency picked out people who carried CMV plus the relevant HLA. The study found HLA-C-restricted CMV-specific TCR beta clonotypes dominating the ex vivo response.

The TCR sequence derives from a human donor in good health (CMV status not recorded). Some clones in this sample may be carry-over from other donors' samples. Sequencing used PBMCs.

The CDR3 protein is CASSLEGGYTF. CDR3 DNA sequence: TGTGCCAGCAGTTTAGAGGGAGGCTACACCTTC. The chain carries TRBV12-3 or TRBV12-4 and TRBJ1-2; D is undetermined. The CDR3 runs to 11 residues. V was clipped by 1 base and J by 8 bases, with 5 bases between them.